This T cell receptor beta chain was recorded in a study of T cell responses to AZD1222 COVID-19 vaccine. Whole-study context: Both about-4-week and about-12-week second-dose recipients were combined.

Trimming took off 8 bases at V and 2 bases at J, with 19 bases between the two ends. This CDR3 comprises 16 residues. Germline CDR1 and CDR2: MNHEY and SMNVEV (reference sequence). Assay: immunoSEQ multiplex PCR; the TCRdb copy retains only in-frame clones and omits some. There are around 130,000 clones in the sample; roughly 94% occur only once, and around 7% lies in the top ten. V and J are TRBV27 and TRBJ2-1; D might be TRBD1 (6 bases). The TCR originated in an adult in good health. This material consisted of peripheral blood, taken on day 0 of AZD1222 vaccination. The CDR3 protein is CASLLRWGLPYNEQFF. The CDR3 DNA follows: TGTGCCAGCCTCTTACGTTGGGGGCTCCCCTACAATGAGCAGTTCTTC.